The next 14 T cell receptor beta chains were all read from a single sample in a study of cytomegalovirus exposure and HLA in healthy donors. The PCR made use of 60 Vbeta and 13 Jbeta primers. The repertoire was sequenced with immunoSEQ multiplex PCR; TCRdb's copy has only in-frame clones and lacks some. The sample holds about 120,000 clones, around 86% seen once. The specimen sequenced was PBMCs. The receptors originated from a woman in her thirties or forties in good health and CMV-seronegative.

The chain combines TRBV27 with TRBJ1-1; D might be TRBD1 (5 bases). The CDR3 has 14 amino acids. With 2 bases removed from V and 0 bases from J, the gap between germline ends came to 7 bases. Germline assignment: CDR1 MNHEY and CDR2 SMNVEV (reference sequence). The CDR3 sequence: CASSLGGLNTEAFF. The CDR3 coding sequence is TGTGCCAGCAGTTTAGGGGGGTTGAACACTGAAGCTTTCTTT.

This clone was seen a handful of times. In DNA, the CDR3 is TGTGCCATCACCTTGACAGCCAGCACAGATACGCAGTATTTT. This codes for CAITLTASTDTQYF. V usage is TRBV10-3 and J usage is TRBJ2-3; TRBD1 is a possible D gene (5 bases). Between the trimmed V and J ends, which lost 7 bases and 0 bases, there was a span of 11 bases. The germline V gene encodes CDR1 ENHRY and CDR2 SYGVKD. CDR3 length: 14 amino acids.

The rearrangement uses TRBV30 and TRBJ2-2; no clear D gene. Germline CDR1 and CDR2: GTSNPN and SVGIG (reference sequence). The germline V and J ends were trimmed by 4 bases and 9 bases, with 27 bases remaining between them. The CDR3 contains 17 residues. Here the CDR3 DNA reads TGTGCCTGGACGCCGTCGGTCCGGTATTCTAGTGCCAGGGAGCTGTTTTTT. As protein: CAWTPSVRYSSARELFF.

The gene calls are TRBV7-2 and TRBJ1-4; D is undetermined. Trimming removed 4 bases from V and 6 bases from J, with 3 bases in between. The CDR3 totals 11 residues. Germline V gene data show CDR1 as SGHTA and CDR2 as FQGNSA. The CDR3, as DNA: TGTGCCAGCAGCTCCGATGAAAAACTGTTTTTT. Translation gives CASSSDEKLFF.

This chain connects TRBV7-9 to TRBJ2-3; 9 nucleotides align to TRBD1. Germline values: CDR1 SEHNR, CDR2 FQNEAQ (reference sequence). V gave up 6 bases and J gave up 4 bases; unmatched junction bases: 8. The CDR3 is made up of 15 amino acids. CDR3 nucleotide sequence: TGTGCCAGCAGGATTGGGGACAGGGTAGCAGATACGCAGTATTTT. Its protein is CASRIGDRVADTQYF.

This chain joins TRBV9 and TRBJ2-7; D unresolved. In germline, CDR1 is SGDLS, CDR2 YYNGEE. The V and J ends lost 0 bases and 2 bases respectively, with 9 bases between them. The CDR3 spans 14 residues. For the CDR3, the DNA is TGTGCCAGCAGCGTAGGCGTGAACCCCTACGAGCAGTACTTC. Translated: CASSVGVNPYEQYF.

The V call is TRBV11-2, the J call TRBJ1-2; D may be TRBD1 (6 bases). V dropped 5 bases and J dropped 3 bases, with 25 bases sitting between them. Germline assignment: CDR1 SGHAT and CDR2 FQNNGV. The CDR3 has 18 residues. The CDR3 DNA reads as TGTGCCAGCAGCCCCTCCCCCCCCGGTACAGGGATGGACTATGGCTACACCTTC. It is translated as CASSPSPPGTGMDYGYTF.

The chain uses TRBV2 and TRBJ2-2, with D maybe TRBD1 (6 bases). Germline V gene lookup returns CDR1 SNHLY and CDR2 FYNNEI. The germline V and J ends were trimmed by 5 bases and 1 base, with 8 bases remaining between them. The CDR3 consists of 14 residues. The CDR3 region has the DNA TGTGCCAGCAGTTTACAGGGGAACACCGGGGAGCTGTTTTTT. It is translated as CASSLQGNTGELFF.

Only a few counts were recorded for this clone. The chain links TRBV7-9 to TRBJ1-1; D unresolved. The ends were cut back, 0 bases at V and 4 bases at J, with 6 bases in the middle. This CDR3 spans 13 amino acids. The germline V gene encodes CDR1 SEHNR and CDR2 FQNEAQ (reference sequence). CDR3 in DNA: TGTGCCAGCAGCTTAGCGTTAGCCACTGAAGCTTTCTTT. It translates to CASSLALATEAFF.

The chain has TRBV15 and TRBJ2-1, with 11 nucleotides matching TRBD2. The CDR3 loop spans 19 amino acids. CDR1 and CDR2 from the germline V gene are LNHNV and YYDKDF (reference sequence). Losses at the gene ends were 5 bases for V and 5 bases for J; bases not matched to a gene: 17. The CDR3 sequence: CATSGGRNTRLAGHNEQFF. The CDR3, as DNA: TGTGCCACCAGCGGCGGACGGAATACAAGACTAGCGGGACACAATGAGCAGTTCTTC.

CDR3 in amino acids: CASSLSGPYEQYF. The CDR3 DNA reads TGCGCCAGCAGCCTTAGCGGCCCCTACGAGCAGTACTTC. The chain links TRBV5-1 to TRBJ2-5, with D possibly TRBD2 on 6 matching bases. The DNA end is a closer match to TRBJ2-7, so the J assignment may be wrong. The CDR3 extends over 13 amino acids. The germline V gene has CDR1 SGHRS and CDR2 YFSETQ.

This clone was counted only a few times. The rearrangement uses TRBV4-2 and TRBJ1-4; the D gene is possibly TRBD1 (5 bases). This CDR3 spans 16 amino acids. The germline gives CDR1 LGHNA, CDR2 YNFKEQ. Trimming stripped 1 base from V and 5 bases from J, with 14 bases between. DNA for the CDR3: TGTGCCAGCAGCCAAGTTGCGTCCAGGGAAAATGAAAAACTGTTTTTT. As protein: CASSQVASRENEKLFF.

The chain has TRBV19 and TRBJ1-1; a weak D match, TRBD1 (5 bases). The germline CDR1 and CDR2 sequences are LNHDA and SQIVND (reference sequence). V was clipped by 1 base and J by 0 bases, with 9 bases between them. The CDR3 extends over 15 amino acids. The CDR3, as DNA: TGTGCCAGTAGTATAGGACAGAGCGTGAACACTGAAGCTTTCTTT. Translation gives CASSIGQSVNTEAFF.

About this clone: Additional DNA sequences in this sample encode the identical CDR3. The chain has TRBV6-5 and TRBJ1-5; TRBD1 aligns across 10 bases. The trim removed 4 bases at V and 1 base at J, leaving 1 base unmatched. The CDR3 extends over 15 amino acids. CDR1 is MNHEY, CDR2 SVGAGI, per germline. The CDR3 DNA is TGTGCCAGCAGTTCGGACAGGGGGAGCAATCAGCCCCAGCATTTT. Protein sequence: CASSSDRGSNQPQHF.